This TCR beta chain was sequenced for a study of cytomegalovirus exposure and HLA in healthy donors. Researchers ran the PCR with 60 Vbeta and 13 Jbeta primers. Generated by immunoSEQ multiplex PCR, the TCRdb table keeps only in-frame clones and is missing some. This sample yields 99,000 or so clones, of which 79% are seen a single time; about 3.1% belongs to the top ten. Germline V gene lookup returns CDR1 GTSNPN and CDR2 SVGIG (reference sequence). The V and J ends lost 5 bases and 2 bases, in that order; junction bases with no gene match: 6. This CDR3 spans 13 amino acids. Sequenced material: PBMCs. This sequence was found in a male donor in good health and CMV-seropositive. The V and J genes are TRBV30 and TRBJ2-7; 7 nucleotides match TRBD2. The CDR3 protein is CAWGRGPTYEQYF. Here the CDR3 DNA reads TGTGCCTGGGGGAGGGGCCCAACCTACGAGCAGTACTTC.